The clone carrying this T cell receptor (beta chain) was seen repeatedly, ten times or more. This record belongs to a study of neurological immune-mediated disorders. The overall study: About 90% of the 34 multiple sclerosis patients had relapsing-remitting disease; 3 had secondary progressive.

This sample's time point: longitudinal time-point 2. With 10-nucleotide random UMIs included, cDNA was synthesized by 5'RACE. Whenever a sequencing run was performed, it yielded over 190 million TCR-beta sequences from 15-18 subjects. Each CDR3 protein is one row after TCRdb ran MiXCR on the 5' RACE reads. Here the sample spans some 80,000 distinct CDR3 sequences, approximately 6% being singletons. Per the germline V gene, CDR1 is SGHRS and CDR2 is YFSETQ. V lost 4 bases and J lost 2, with 15 bases in between. The CDR3 loop spans 15 amino acids. This chain connects TRBV5-1 to TRBJ1-2; D unresolved. The specimen sequenced was PBMCs. The receptor was isolated from a woman in her sixties with multiple sclerosis. The CDR3 coding sequence is TGCGCCAGCAGCCCGAAGTCAAGGGTAAACTATGGCTACACCTTC. This sequence encodes CASSPKSRVNYGYTF. Combining the CDR3 with reference TRBV5-1 and TRBJ1-2 gives the whole variable domain KAGVTQTPRYLIKTRGQQVTLSCSPISGHRSVSWYQQTPGQGLQFLFEYFSETQRNKGNFPGRFSGRQFSNSRSEMNVSTLELGDSALYLCASSPKSRVNYGYTFGSGTRLTVV.